These T cell receptor beta chains were read from a single sample in a study of T cells after somatic rescue of genetic block. Only in-frame clones appear in the TCRdb table, and some are missing; sequencing was by immunoSEQ multiplex PCR. The sample consists of 95,000 to 120,000 clones, 75% to 95% of them appearing once. Source material: peripheral blood mononuclear cells (PBMCs). Every receptor here comes from a woman between 18 and 30 years old. The CDR3 runs from the conserved cysteine through the conserved F or W. The D gene is left open where the match is weak. Clone size appears in some rows only: once, few, many, or a class for an expanded clone.

D gene	J gene	V gene	clone size	CDR3 DNA	CDR3 protein
TRBD2	TRBJ2-1	TRBV9	-	TGTGCCAGTGCTGGGACTAGCGGGGACCATGAGCAGTTCTTC	CASAGTSGDHEQFF
-	TRBJ1-1	TRBV6-1	-	TGTGCCAGCCAGGGGATTAACACTGAAGCTTTCTTT	CASQGINTEAFF
-	TRBJ1-1	TRBV2	-	TGTGCCAGCAGTGAAGCGCTGATGCGCCCCCCCCAGGGGATGAACACTGAAGCTTTCTTT	CASSEALMRPPQGMNTEAFF
TRBD2	TRBJ2-2	TRBV19	-	TGTGCCAGTAGTCCCTTTACTAGCGGACTTACCGGGGAGCTGTTTTTT	CASSPFTSGLTGELFF
-	TRBJ1-3	TRBV27	-	TGTGCCAGCAGTCCCCAGGGGCGAGGTGGAAACACCATATATTTT	CASSPQGRGGNTIYF
-	TRBJ1-3	TRBV6-1	-	TGTGCCAGCAGTGATGGAAGAAACACCATATATTTT	CASSDGRNTIYF
-	TRBJ1-1	TRBV5-4	-	TGTGCCACAAATAGAGTAGGGGACACTGAAGCTTTCTTT	CATNRVGDTEAFF
-	TRBJ2-1	TRBV19	-	TGTGCCAGTAGTATAGATAAGGGGGGCGGTCAGTTCTTC	CASSIDKGGGQFF
-	TRBJ1-5	TRBV18	once	TGTGCCAGCTCACCCGGGGGGGAGCAGCCCCAGCATTTT	CASSPGGEQPQHF
-	TRBJ1-4	TRBV21-1	few	TGTGCCAGCAGCTTAGACAGGGGGACTTTCAATGAAAAACTGTTTTTT	CASSLDRGTFNEKLFF
TRBD1	TRBJ1-1	TRBV6-5	once	TGTGCCAGCAGTTCACGACAGGGACACGAAGCTTTCTTT	CASSSRQGHEAFF
-	TRBJ2-4	TRBV27	-	TGTGCCAGCAGTCAAACCGGCCTGCTGTACTTC	CASSQTGLLYF
-	TRBJ2-1	TRBV6-4	once	TGTGCCAGCAGTGCCCGGGACGACAATGAGCAGTTCTTC	CASSARDDNEQFF
-	TRBJ1-5	TRBV5-8	-	TGTGCCAGCAGCCCACCTTGGCCCTTTAGCAATCAGCCCCAGCATTTT	CASSPPWPFSNQPQHF
-	TRBJ1-2	TRBV6-6	-	TGTGCCAGCAGTAAGTACAGCGGCCCAGGGGATGGCTACACCTTC	CASSKYSGPGDGYTF
TRBD1	TRBJ1-6	TRBV30	-	TGTGCCTGGAGTGTACGCACAGGGGATTCACCCCTCCACTTT	CAWSVRTGDSPLHF
-	TRBJ2-7	TRBV15	-	TGTGCCACCAGCAGAGATCAGGACCCCTCCTACGAGCAGTACTTC	CATSRDQDPSYEQYF
-	TRBJ1-2	TRBV14	-	TGTGCCAGCAGCCCCACGGACAGACTCTATGGCTACACCTTC	CASSPTDRLYGYTF
-	TRBJ2-3	TRBV11-2	few	TGTGCCAGCAGCTACACAGATACGCAGTATTTT	CASSYTDTQYF
-	TRBJ2-1	TRBV29-1	-	TGCAGCGTTGCACGAAGGCGGGCTACTTACAATGAGCAGTTCTTC	CSVARRRATYNEQFF
-	TRBJ1-1	TRBV5-4	-	TGTGCCAGCAGAACCGGGGGGGGTAGTTGGACTGAAGCTTTCTTT	CASRTGGGSWTEAFF
-	TRBJ2-3	TRBV7-9	-	TGTGCCAGCAGCCCCCGGGCTAGCGTGAGTACAGATACGCAGTATTTT	CASSPRASVSTDTQYF
-	TRBJ2-5	TRBV5-1	-	TGCGCCAGCAGCTTGACTCATCAAGAGACCCAGTACTTC	CASSLTHQETQYF
-	TRBJ1-2	TRBV25-1	-	TGTGCCAGCAGCGGTCAGGGGTACTATGGCTACACCTTC	CASSGQGYYGYTF
-	TRBJ2-7	TRBV6-6	-	TGTGCCAGCAGCCCGGACAGCCCCCCCTACGAGCAGTACTTC	CASSPDSPPYEQYF
-	TRBJ1-2	TRBV4-3	-	TGCGCCAGCAGCGGGGCAGTTTGGAACTATGGCTACACCTTC	CASSGAVWNYGYTF
-	TRBJ2-7	TRBV10-3	once	TGTGCCATCAGTGAGTCAGGGGGGGGAGTCAGCGAGCAGTACTTC	CAISESGGGVSEQYF
TRBD1	TRBJ2-5	TRBV27	-	TGTGCCAGCAGTTTAGACGGGACAGGGGGCATAAAGACCCAGTACTTC	CASSLDGTGGIKTQYF
-	TRBJ2-1	TRBV4-3	-	TGCGCCAGCAGCCAAGGGGAGACAAGCTCCTACAATGAGCAGTTCTTC	CASSQGETSSYNEQFF
-	TRBJ2-7	TRBV7-3	-	TGTGCCAGCAGCTTAACTGGGCGCCCTACCTACGAGCAGTACTTC	CASSLTGRPTYEQYF
-	TRBJ1-3	TRBV18	once	TGTGCCAGCTCACCAAGGGGGGCAACTGGAAACACCATATATTTT	CASSPRGATGNTIYF
-	TRBJ2-6	TRBV30	-	TGTGCCTGGAGTGTGGTGGGGAAAGGAGGGGCCAACGTCCTGACTTTC	CAWSVVGKGGANVLTF
TRBD1	TRBJ2-7	TRBV6-6	-	TGTGCCAGCAGTTACGACAGGGACGTCGGGGAGCAGTACTTC	CASSYDRDVGEQYF
TRBD2	TRBJ2-1	TRBV4-1	-	TGCGCCAGCAGGAGTAGCGGGGGCCAACCGGGGAATGAGCAGTTCTTC	CASRSSGGQPGNEQFF
TRBD1	TRBJ1-3	TRBV6-1	few	TGTGCCAGCAGTGTGGGAACAGGGGACTCTGGAAACACCATATATTTT	CASSVGTGDSGNTIYF